The 31 T cell receptor beta chains given below trace back to one sample, sequenced in a study of post-analysis software for immune sequencing data (dated by TCRdb to the mid-2010s). What the study reported, not specific to this receptor: Patients showed significantly higher frequencies than controls for about 5 TRBV segments, among them TRBV5-6, TRBV5-1 and TRBV20-1.

Their recognized antigens are unknown. The library was made by PCR. Sequencing was performed on an Illumina HiSeq 2500. To reduce PCR and sequencing biases, unique molecular identifiers were incorporated into the TCR beta cDNA libraries. In TCRdb, the public reads were trimmed at Q25 with fastp and aligned with MiXCR, with productive beta chains retained. Rows are combined by CDR3 protein, so each entry shows the most common genes and DNA. The sample data list hundreds of thousands of distinct CDR3 sequences, and roughly 27% of these were observed just once. The top ten hold around 0.56% of the sample. The specimen was blood. The receptor source for this set is a girl between 5 and 17 years old with multiple sclerosis.

This clonotype appeared a few times. The chain has TRBV20-1 and TRBJ2-1, with TRBD2 identical over 11 bases. The V gene end was trimmed by 4 bases and the J gene end by 9 bases; junction bases not matched to a gene: 5. CDR3 length: 13 amino acids. Germline-derived CDR1 and CDR2 are DFQATT and SNEGSKA (reference sequence). This CDR3 reads CSAIAGGRAEQFF. The DNA of the CDR3 is TGCAGTGCTATAGCGGGAGGGAGGGCTGAGCAGTTCTTC.

V and J are TRBV20-1 and TRBJ2-5; 7 bases are a match to TRBD1. Germline V CDR1 and CDR2: DFQATT, SNEGSKA (reference sequence). V shed 3 bases, J shed 2 bases, and the junction held 12 bases outside the gene matches. The CDR3 consists of 16 residues. Here the CDR3 reads CSARKTGLPLQETQYF. For the CDR3, the DNA is TGCAGTGCTAGGAAGACAGGGCTCCCCTTACAAGAGACCCAGTACTTC.

In regard to this clonotype: A junction boundary mismatches the germline segment, possibly from a read error. J is TRBJ2-1 and V is TRBV29-1, with 7 positions matching TRBD1. In germline, CDR1 is SQVTM, CDR2 ANQGSEA. The CDR3 contains 13 residues. The CDR3 here is CSVHPTGSNEQLF. The CDR3, as DNA: TGCAGCGTTCACCCGACAGGGTCCAATGAGCAGCTCTTC.

This chain links TRBV29-1 with TRBJ1-1; D not resolved. Germline CDR1 SQVTM, CDR2 ANQGSEA. V was clipped by 7 bases and J by 3 bases, with 12 bases between them. CDR3 length: 12 residues. Written as DNA, the CDR3 is TGCAGCGCCAGTGGGAGGGACACTGAAGCTTTCTTT. Protein: CSASGRDTEAFF.

Many counts were recorded for this clonotype. The J gene is TRBJ1-2, the V gene TRBV10-3, with 8 bases aligning to TRBD1. Per the germline V gene, CDR1 is ENHRY and CDR2 is SYGVKD. Trimming cost V 4 bases and J 0 bases; bases outside gene matches: 13. CDR3 length: 18 residues. The CDR3 is CAISGGLGQGEANYGYTF. CDR3 DNA: TGTGCCATCAGTGGGGGTCTCGGACAGGGTGAGGCTAACTATGGCTACACCTTC.

This clonotype came up a few times. A junction boundary mismatches the germline segment, possibly from a read error. This rearrangement joins TRBV29-1 to TRBJ2-1, with D possibly matching TRBD2 (5 bases). The germline CDR1 and CDR2 sequences are SQVTM and ANQGSEA. This CDR3 is 14 amino acids long. The CDR3 loop reads CSVEGGGSYDEQFF. The CDR3 DNA reads as TGCAGCGTTGAAGGCGGAGGAAGCTACGATGAGCAGTTCTTC.

The V gene is TRBV18, the J gene TRBJ2-7, with 9 nucleotides matching TRBD1. The CDR3 spans 21 residues. Germline values: CDR1 KGHSH, CDR2 LQKENI. V shed 4 bases and J 3 bases; nucleotides not matched to a gene: 25. CDR3 nucleotides: TGTGCCAGCTCACTTAAACGGGTGTTTTTTGGACCCGGGACAGGGTACTACGAGCAGTACTTC. This sequence encodes CASSLKRVFFGPGTGYYEQYF.

The sample holds a few counts of this clonotype. This rearrangement joins TRBV18 to TRBJ2-5; no definite D call. There are 14 residues in the CDR3. Germline-derived CDR1 and CDR2 are KGHSH and LQKENI. Trimming took off 4 bases at V and 5 bases at J, with 14 bases between the two ends. This CDR3 reads CASSREWASETQYF. CDR3 DNA sequence: TGTGCCAGCTCACGCGAATGGGCTTCGGAGACCCAGTACTTC.

This rearrangement joins TRBV15 to TRBJ2-1; perhaps TRBD1 as D (6 bases). This CDR3 has 18 residues. The germline V and J ends were trimmed by 1 base and 7 bases, with 23 bases remaining between them. Looked up from germline, CDR1 is LNHNV and CDR2 is YYDKDF (reference sequence). This CDR3 is CATSRGRRGFSRRNEQFF. The CDR3 nucleotides are TGTGCCACCAGCAGAGGTCGCAGGGGATTCTCAAGACGTAATGAGCAGTTCTTC.

This sequence joins TRBV4-3 and TRBJ2-7; possibly TRBD2 for D (5 bases). CDR3 length equals 14 residues. Trimming stripped 0 bases from V and 7 bases from J, with 13 bases between. The germline CDR1 and CDR2 sequences are LGHNA and YSLEER. The CDR3 DNA follows: TGCGCCAGCAGCCAAGATAACGGTCGCGGGGAGCAGTACTTC. As protein: CASSQDNGRGEQYF.

There are a few counts of this clonotype. The chain joins TRBV5-1 to TRBJ2-3; 9 bases line up with TRBD2. Germline V gives CDR1 SGHRS, CDR2 YFSETQ. The junction had 6 bases not matched to a gene; V was cut back by 4 bases and J by 0 bases. The CDR3 length is 16 residues. The CDR3 loop is CASSKGLAGSTDTQYF. CDR3 bases: TGCGCCAGCAGCAAGGGTCTAGCGGGGAGCACAGATACGCAGTATTTT.

The gene calls are TRBV7-2 and TRBJ2-2; 10 bases agree with TRBD2. Germline V gene data show CDR1 as SGHTA and CDR2 as FQGNSA. The CDR3 has 17 amino acids. Unmatched junction bases numbered 5, after V lost 0 bases and J lost 4 bases. The CDR3 bases are TGTGCCAGCAGCTTAGCGGGACTAGCGTCATTCACCGGGGAGCTGTTTTTT. The encoded protein is CASSLAGLASFTGELFF.

The chain employs TRBV19 and TRBJ2-6, with unresolved D. Germline V gene data show CDR1 as LNHDA and CDR2 as SQIVND (reference sequence). The CDR3 runs to 16 residues. V lost 3 bases to trimming and J lost 4 bases, with 13 bases between them. The CDR3 DNA follows: TGTGCCAGTAGTATCCTCCTGGGAACCGGGGCCAACGTCCTGACTTTC. Amino acid sequence: CASSILLGTGANVLTF. The full variable domain, in which reference TRBV19 and TRBJ2-6 provide the parts outside the CDR3, is DGGITQSPKYLFRKEGQNVTLSCEQNLNHDAMYWYRQDPGQGLRLIYYSQIVNDFQKGDIAEGYSVSREKKESFPLTVTSAQKNPTAFYLCASSILLGTGANVLTFGAGSRLTVL.

This clonotype has only a few counts. V gene TRBV29-1 combines with J gene TRBJ2-7; 7 bases line up with TRBD1. CDR1 is SQVTM and CDR2 is ANQGSEA in the germline V gene. V shed 1 base and J 4 bases; nucleotides not matched to a gene: 4. This CDR3 spans 13 amino acids. CDR3 amino acids: CSVEGDRVYEQYF. As DNA, the CDR3 is TGCAGCGTTGAAGGAGACAGGGTTTACGAGCAGTACTTC.

V is TRBV19 and J is TRBJ2-5; D ambiguous. Germline V gene sequence: CDR1 LNHDA, CDR2 SQIVND (reference sequence). The CDR3 totals 12 residues. Trimming removed 3 bases from V and 4 bases from J, with 6 bases in between. The CDR3 sequence: CASSMTRETQYF. In DNA form, the CDR3 reads TGTGCCAGTAGTATGACCCGAGAGACCCAGTACTTC.

This clonotype was counted only a few times. This chain connects TRBV5-6 to TRBJ2-3, with D possibly matching TRBD1 (6 bases). CDR3 length: 14 amino acids. The germline V gene has CDR1 SGHDT and CDR2 YYEEEE. V lost 4 bases, J lost 3 bases, and 12 bases lay in between. CDR3 amino acids: CASSDTGRTDTQYF. CDR3 nucleotide sequence: TGTGCCAGCAGCGATACAGGGAGAACAGATACGCAGTATTTT.

This clonotype was seen only a few times. The V and J genes are TRBV6-5 and TRBJ1-5; 7 positions match TRBD1. The CDR3 runs 14 residues. The V and J ends lost 7 bases and 5 bases, in that order; junction bases with no gene match: 8. Per germline, CDR1 MNHEY and CDR2 SVGAGI. The CDR3 region is CASTTGLGHQPQHF. CDR3 nucleotide sequence: TGTGCCAGCACGACAGGGCTAGGCCATCAGCCCCAGCATTTT.

This chain joins TRBV7-9 and TRBJ2-4; D call uncertain. Trimming removed 0 bases at V and 7 bases at J, with 13 bases between. Germline lookup yields CDR1 SEHNR and CDR2 FQNEAQ (reference sequence). CDR3 length: 15 residues. In DNA form, the CDR3 reads TGTGCCAGCAGCTTAGCTCCTGGTGTTGTGAACATTCAGTACTTC. Translating gives CASSLAPGVVNIQYF.

In this sample, this clonotype turned up a few times. This chain connects TRBV20-1 to TRBJ2-3; 12 nucleotides agree with TRBD2. Germline assignment: CDR1 DFQATT and CDR2 SNEGSKA (reference sequence). The CDR3 spans 13 residues. Trimming cost V 7 bases and J 9 bases; bases outside gene matches: 8. The CDR3, as DNA: TGCAGTGGTCGCCTAGCGGGAGGGCAAACGCAGTATTTT. This encodes CSGRLAGGQTQYF.

This clonotype has a handful of counts. The rearrangement joins TRBV4-3 to TRBJ1-2; no firm D call. The CDR3 covers 13 residues. V lost 2 bases to trimming and J lost 8 bases, with 12 bases between them. CDR1 and CDR2 from the germline V gene are LGHNA and YSLEER. In nucleotides, the CDR3 is TGCGCCAGCAGCCAATACCTGGCGGGGGGCTACACCTTC. It translates to CASSQYLAGGYTF.

This clonotype was detected a few times. This rearrangement joins TRBV20-1 to TRBJ2-1; 7 bases align to TRBD2. This CDR3 comprises 13 residues. V lost 0 bases, J lost 9 bases, and 5 bases stayed unmatched. Germline V gene lookup returns CDR1 DFQATT and CDR2 SNEGSKA (reference sequence). CDR3 protein: CSARDLASGEQFF. The CDR3 DNA sequence: TGCAGTGCTAGAGATCTGGCTAGCGGTGAGCAGTTCTTC.

The chain couples TRBV28 to TRBJ2-7; no clear D gene. The CDR3 runs 16 residues. Trimming cost V 5 bases and J 2 bases, with 19 bases left between them. CDR1 MDHEN and CDR2 SYDVKM come from the germline V gene. CDR3 protein: CASSRPPRPPTYEQYF. CDR3 bases: TGTGCCAGCAGTCGACCCCCCCGCCCACCGACCTACGAGCAGTACTTC. Drawing the rest from reference TRBV28 and TRBJ2-7, the complete variable domain is DVKVTQSSRYLVKRTGEKVFLECVQDMDHENMFWYRQDPGLGLRLIYFSYDVKMKEKGDIPEGYSVSREKKERFSLILESASTNQTSMYLCASSRPPRPPTYEQYFGPGTRLTVT.

Only a few counts were recorded for this clonotype. The chain employs TRBV27 and TRBJ2-1; 9 nucleotides align to TRBD2. Per germline, CDR1 MNHEY and CDR2 SMNVEV (reference sequence). The CDR3 runs to 15 residues. The V and J ends lost 6 bases and 2 bases, in that order; junction bases with no gene match: 5. DNA for the CDR3: TGTGCCAGCAGCGGACTAGCGATAGCCTACAATGAGCAGTTCTTC. Protein sequence: CASSGLAIAYNEQFF.

This clonotype was seen a single time. The CDR3 bases are TGTGCCAGCTCACCGAACCGGGGGGACGGCGAGACCCAGTACTTC. Amino acid sequence: CASSPNRGDGETQYF. This chain connects TRBV18 to TRBJ2-5; 7 nucleotides line up with TRBD2. The CDR3 is 15 amino acids. V gave up 3 bases and J gave up 5 bases; unmatched junction bases: 9. Germline-derived CDR1 and CDR2 are KGHSH and LQKENI.

The chain is built from TRBV5-1 and TRBJ2-1, with 7 bases fitting TRBD1. Germline V CDR1 and CDR2: SGHRS, YFSETQ. The CDR3 sequence is 14 residues long. Trimming cost V 0 bases and J 10 bases; bases outside gene matches: 7. In DNA, the CDR3 is TGCGCCAGCAGCTTGGACCAGGGGGTTTCAGAGCAGTTCTTC. The encoded protein is CASSLDQGVSEQFF.

This clonotype was detected only a few times. The chain uses TRBV10-3 and TRBJ2-3, with 8 bases lining up with TRBD2. The CDR3 covers 16 residues. V trimming: 1 base; J trimming: 2 bases; junction bases outside the gene matches: 5. The germline V gene has CDR1 ENHRY and CDR2 SYGVKD. CDR3 nucleotides: TGTGCCATCAGTGAGTTGCTAGCGGGCCCCACAGATACGCAGTATTTT. It translates to CAISELLAGPTDTQYF.

The table lists this clonotype with a few counts. This sequence joins TRBV18 and TRBJ2-7; TRBD1 agrees at 7 bases. The CDR3 covers 15 residues. Germline V gives CDR1 KGHSH, CDR2 LQKENI. V shed 0 bases and J 3 bases; nucleotides not matched to a gene: 5. The CDR3 sequence: CASSPPGRQGYEQYF. CDR3 DNA: TGTGCCAGCTCACCACCGGGCAGACAGGGCTACGAGCAGTACTTC.

This clonotype was seen only a few times. The chain joins TRBV28 to TRBJ2-4; D is unresolved. In germline, CDR1 is MDHEN, CDR2 SYDVKM. V dropped 7 bases and J dropped 2 bases, with 15 bases sitting between them. The CDR3 runs to 15 residues. The DNA of the CDR3 is TGTGCCAGCACCCCGGCAGATTTCACCAAAAACATTCAGTACTTC. It translates to CASTPADFTKNIQYF.

The V gene is TRBV19, the J gene TRBJ1-2, with 8 bases matching TRBD1. The CDR3 has 12 residues. V lost 10 bases, J lost 7 bases, and 8 bases stayed unmatched. From germline, CDR1 is LNHDA and CDR2 SQIVND (reference sequence). The CDR3 region is CATLTGVVGYTF. The CDR3 coding sequence is TGTGCCACCCTGACAGGGGTGGTTGGCTACACCTTC.

The sample holds a few counts of this clonotype. V and J are TRBV7-2 and TRBJ2-3; D unresolved. The CDR3 is 14 residues long. Trimming removed 1 base at V and 4 bases at J, with 9 bases between. CDR1 SGHTA and CDR2 FQGNSA come from the germline V gene. DNA for the CDR3: TGTGCCAGCAGCTTAGTCCGGGCGTCAGATACGCAGTATTTT. This codes for CASSLVRASDTQYF.

The chain is built from TRBV12-3 or TRBV12-4 and TRBJ1-5; D unclear. V lost 5 bases, J lost 4 bases, and 15 bases lay in between. This CDR3 is built from 15 residues. This chain's CDR3 is CASSTTDGLNQPQHF. The CDR3 nucleotides are TGTGCCAGCAGTACTACCGACGGACTTAATCAGCCCCAGCATTTT.